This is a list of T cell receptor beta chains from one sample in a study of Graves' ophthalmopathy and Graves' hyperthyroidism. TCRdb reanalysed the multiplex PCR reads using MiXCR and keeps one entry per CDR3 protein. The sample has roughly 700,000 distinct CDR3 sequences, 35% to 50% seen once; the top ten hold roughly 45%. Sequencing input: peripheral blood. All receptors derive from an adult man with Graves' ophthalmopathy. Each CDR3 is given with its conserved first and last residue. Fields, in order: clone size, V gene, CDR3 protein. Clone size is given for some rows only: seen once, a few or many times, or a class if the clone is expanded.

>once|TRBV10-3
CAILGYGYTF
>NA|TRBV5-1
CASSFQGSIQETQYF
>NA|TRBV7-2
CASSQKMTGNLGSPLHF
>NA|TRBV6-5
CASSERAGVEQYF
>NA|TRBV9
CASSVRAGGNTGELFF
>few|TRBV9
CASSGTGNSGANVLTF
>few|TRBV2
CASSDPGAVSGNTIYF
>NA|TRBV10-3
CAISPGTTGYTF
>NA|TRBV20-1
CSARDMLAEETQYF
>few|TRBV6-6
CASENRDSTYEQYF
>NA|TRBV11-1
CASSPRGQGAATNEKLFF
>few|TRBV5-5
CASTVGGFGQPQHF
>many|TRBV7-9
CASSLGQALYGYTF
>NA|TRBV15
CATSRPGLAGGEQYF
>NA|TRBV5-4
CASSLITGDGYTF
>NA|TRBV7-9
CASTGQGLRAAEAFF
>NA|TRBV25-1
CARRGDTEAFF
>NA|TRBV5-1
CASSHPSKGTEAFF
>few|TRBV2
CASSARGGGNTIYF
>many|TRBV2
CASSGGLTQYF
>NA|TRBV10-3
CAISDGGRGANVLTF
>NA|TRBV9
CASSVEGSTGTQYF
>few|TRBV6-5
CASRRNGLPPYEQYF
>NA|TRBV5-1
CASSLKRDSPLHF
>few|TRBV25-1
CASRLTGNEQYF
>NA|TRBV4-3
CASSHGHKYSNQPQHF
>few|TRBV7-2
CASSLALSGGFSSYEQYF
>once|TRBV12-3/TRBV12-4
CATSDPGQGGDTEAFF
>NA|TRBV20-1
CSAPNRAGNTEAFF
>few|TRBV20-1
CSARDPTALSYEQYF
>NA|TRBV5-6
CAGSSGLDEAFF
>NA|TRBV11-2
CASSFTLAGGTDTQYF
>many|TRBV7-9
CASSPPGRVWRAFF